This TCR beta chain stems from a study of OX40 agonist ivuxolimab in advanced cancers. General observations from the study: At 0.1-3.0 mg/kg, partial responders had clonal expansion among the lowest observed. Mean expanded clone counts were higher in CD8+ than CD4+ T cells.

Researchers took blood at baseline, on cycle 4 day 1, and on cycle 7 day 1. Unmatched junction bases numbered 4, after V lost 9 bases and J lost 2 bases. Looked up from germline, CDR1 is SGHTA and CDR2 is FQGTGA. CDR3 length equals 14 residues. Concerning this clone: Antigen unknown.

TCRdb's copy holds only in-frame clones and misses some; the assay was immunoSEQ multiplex PCR. This sample has tens of thousands of clones, with nearly 90% found just once. The sequencing used CD4+ or CD8+ T cells sorted from blood, collected in a trial of the OX40 agonist ivuxolimab. The clonotype was recovered from an adult with an advanced solid tumor such as melanoma, head and neck, liver or kidney cancer. The V gene is TRBV7-3, the J gene TRBJ2-6; 7 bases map to TRBD2. CDR3 bases: TGTGCCAGTCGGGAGGACCCTGGGGCCAACGTCCTGACTTTC. Translation: CASREDPGANVLTF.